This entry concerns a single T cell receptor (beta chain). TCRdb keeps only in-frame clones here, not all; method: immunoSEQ multiplex PCR. This table has about 260,000 clones, 70% to 90% appearing once. These data originate in a study of blood T cell repertoires in COVID-19. On the study more broadly: The samples span acute and convalescent COVID-19 from the United States, Italy and Spain.

The CDR3 spans 16 residues. Germline V gene lookup returns CDR1 SEHNR and CDR2 FQNEAQ (reference sequence). Trimming removed 3 bases from V and 0 bases from J, with 12 bases in between. The sequenced sample consisted of PBMCs or T cells enriched from blood (not recorded which). The chain uses TRBV7-9 and TRBJ1-3; D unclear. This TCR was recovered from a woman aged 35 to 49 with acute COVID-19. CDR3 residues: CASSLFGLDSGNTIYF. The CDR3 nucleotides are TGTGCCAGCAGCTTGTTCGGACTTGACTCTGGAAACACCATATATTTT.